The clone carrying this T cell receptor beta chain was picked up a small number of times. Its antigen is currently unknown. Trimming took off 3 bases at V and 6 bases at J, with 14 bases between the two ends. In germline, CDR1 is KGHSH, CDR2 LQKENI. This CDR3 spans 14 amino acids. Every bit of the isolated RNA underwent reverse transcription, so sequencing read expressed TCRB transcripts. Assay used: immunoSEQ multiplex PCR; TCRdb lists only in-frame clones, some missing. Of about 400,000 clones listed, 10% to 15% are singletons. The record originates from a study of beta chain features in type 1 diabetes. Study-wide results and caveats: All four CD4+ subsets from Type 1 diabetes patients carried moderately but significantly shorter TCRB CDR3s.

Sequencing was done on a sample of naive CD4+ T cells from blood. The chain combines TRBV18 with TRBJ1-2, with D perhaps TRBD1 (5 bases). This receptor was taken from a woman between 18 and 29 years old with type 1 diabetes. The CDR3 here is CASSPAGGDHGYTF. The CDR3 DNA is TGTGCCAGCTCACCTGCTGGGGGGGACCATGGCTACACCTTC. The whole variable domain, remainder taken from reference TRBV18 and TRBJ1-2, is NAGVMQNPRHLVRRRGQEARLRCSPMKGHSHVYWYRQLPEEGLKFMVYLQKENIIDESGMPKERFSAEFPKEGPSILRIQQVVRGDSAAYFCASSPAGGDHGYTFGSGTRLTVV.